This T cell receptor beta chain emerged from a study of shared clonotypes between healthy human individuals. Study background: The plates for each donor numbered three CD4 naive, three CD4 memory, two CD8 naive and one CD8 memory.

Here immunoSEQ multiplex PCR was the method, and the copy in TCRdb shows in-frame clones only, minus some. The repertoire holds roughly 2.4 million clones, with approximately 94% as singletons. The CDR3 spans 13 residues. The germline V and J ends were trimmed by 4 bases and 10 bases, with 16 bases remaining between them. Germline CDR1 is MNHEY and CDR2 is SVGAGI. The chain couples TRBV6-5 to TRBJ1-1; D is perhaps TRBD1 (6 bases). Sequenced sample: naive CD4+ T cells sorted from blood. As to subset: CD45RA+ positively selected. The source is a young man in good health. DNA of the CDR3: TGTGCCAGCAGTTTAGGCAGGGGTGATGGAGCTTTCTTT. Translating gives CASSLGRGDGAFF.